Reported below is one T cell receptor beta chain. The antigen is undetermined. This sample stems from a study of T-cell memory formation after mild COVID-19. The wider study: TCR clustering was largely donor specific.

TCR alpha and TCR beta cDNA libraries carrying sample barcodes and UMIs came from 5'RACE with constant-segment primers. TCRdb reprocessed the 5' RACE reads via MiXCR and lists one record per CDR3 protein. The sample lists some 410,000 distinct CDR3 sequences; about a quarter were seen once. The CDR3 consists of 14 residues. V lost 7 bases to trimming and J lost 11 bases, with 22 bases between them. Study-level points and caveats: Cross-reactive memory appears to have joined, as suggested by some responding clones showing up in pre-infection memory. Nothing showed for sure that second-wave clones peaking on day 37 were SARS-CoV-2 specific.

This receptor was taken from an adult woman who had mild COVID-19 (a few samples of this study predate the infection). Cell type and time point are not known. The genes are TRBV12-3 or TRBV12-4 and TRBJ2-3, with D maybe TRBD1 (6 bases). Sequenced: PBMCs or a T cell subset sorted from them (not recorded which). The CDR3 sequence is CASIMGHIRSGQYF. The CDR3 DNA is TGTGCCAGCATCATGGGACATATCCGCTCGGGGCAGTATTTT.